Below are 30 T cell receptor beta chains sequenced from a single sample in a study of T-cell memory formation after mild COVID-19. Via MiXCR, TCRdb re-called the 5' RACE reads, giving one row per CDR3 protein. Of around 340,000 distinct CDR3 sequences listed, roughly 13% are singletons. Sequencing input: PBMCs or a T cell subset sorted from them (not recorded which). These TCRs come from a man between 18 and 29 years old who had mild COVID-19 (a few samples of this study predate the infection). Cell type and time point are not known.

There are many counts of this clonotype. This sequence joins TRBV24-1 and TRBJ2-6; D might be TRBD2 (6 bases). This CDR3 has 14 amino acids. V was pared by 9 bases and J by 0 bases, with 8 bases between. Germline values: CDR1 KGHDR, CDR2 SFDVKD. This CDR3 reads CATGRSSGANVLTF. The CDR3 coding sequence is TGTGCCACCGGGAGGAGCTCTGGGGCCAACGTCCTGACTTTC.

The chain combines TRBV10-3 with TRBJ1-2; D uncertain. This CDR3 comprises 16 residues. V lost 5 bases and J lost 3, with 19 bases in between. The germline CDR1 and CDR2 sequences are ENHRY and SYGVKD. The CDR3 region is CAISSVREEAYYGYTF. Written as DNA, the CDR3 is TGTGCCATCAGTTCGGTTCGCGAAGAAGCCTACTATGGCTACACCTTC.

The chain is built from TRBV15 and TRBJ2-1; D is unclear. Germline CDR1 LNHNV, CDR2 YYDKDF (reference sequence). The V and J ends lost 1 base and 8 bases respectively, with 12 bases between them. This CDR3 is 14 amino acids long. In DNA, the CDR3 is TGTGCCACCAGCAGAGTGGCCGGCTCAGATGAGCAGTTCTTC. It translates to CATSRVAGSDEQFF.

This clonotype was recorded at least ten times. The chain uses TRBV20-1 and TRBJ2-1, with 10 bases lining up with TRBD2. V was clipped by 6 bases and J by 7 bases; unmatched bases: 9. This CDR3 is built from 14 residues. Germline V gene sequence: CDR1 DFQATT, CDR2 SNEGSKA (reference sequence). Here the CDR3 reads CSAPAGGPRNEQFF. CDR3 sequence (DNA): TGCAGTGCCCCAGCGGGGGGGCCGAGAAATGAGCAGTTCTTC.

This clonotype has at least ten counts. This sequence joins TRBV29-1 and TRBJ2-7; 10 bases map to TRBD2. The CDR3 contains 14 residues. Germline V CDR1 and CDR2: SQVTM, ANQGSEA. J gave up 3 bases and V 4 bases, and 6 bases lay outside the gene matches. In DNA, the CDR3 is TGCAGCGTTGGGAGCGGGGGGGTAGGCTACGAGCAGTACTTC. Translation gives CSVGSGGVGYEQYF.

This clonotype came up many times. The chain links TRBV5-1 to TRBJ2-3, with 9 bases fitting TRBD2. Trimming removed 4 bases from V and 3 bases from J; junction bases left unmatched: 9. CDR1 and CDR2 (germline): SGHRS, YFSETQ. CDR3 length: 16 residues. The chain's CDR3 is CASSPLSGGLTDTQYF. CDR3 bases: TGCGCCAGCAGCCCGTTAAGCGGGGGGCTTACAGATACGCAGTATTTT. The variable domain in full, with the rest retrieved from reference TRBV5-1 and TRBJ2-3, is KAGVTQTPRYLIKTRGQQVTLSCSPISGHRSVSWYQQTPGQGLQFLFEYFSETQRNKGNFPGRFSGRQFSNSRSEMNVSTLELGDSALYLCASSPLSGGLTDTQYFGPGTRLTVL.

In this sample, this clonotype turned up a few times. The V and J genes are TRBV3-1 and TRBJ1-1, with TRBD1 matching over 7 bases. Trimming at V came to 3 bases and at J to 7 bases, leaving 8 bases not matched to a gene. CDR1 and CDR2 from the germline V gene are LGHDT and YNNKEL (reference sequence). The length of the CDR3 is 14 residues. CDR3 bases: TGTGCCAGCAGCCACCTCGGGACAGACATTGAAGCTTTCTTT. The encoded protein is CASSHLGTDIEAFF.

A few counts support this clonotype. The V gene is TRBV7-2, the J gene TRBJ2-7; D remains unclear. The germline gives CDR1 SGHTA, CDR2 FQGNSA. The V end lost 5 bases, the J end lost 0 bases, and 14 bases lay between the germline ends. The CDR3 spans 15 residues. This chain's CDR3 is CASSATGRRSYEQYV. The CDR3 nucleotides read TGTGCCAGCAGCGCGACGGGCAGGCGCTCCTACGAGCAGTACGTC.

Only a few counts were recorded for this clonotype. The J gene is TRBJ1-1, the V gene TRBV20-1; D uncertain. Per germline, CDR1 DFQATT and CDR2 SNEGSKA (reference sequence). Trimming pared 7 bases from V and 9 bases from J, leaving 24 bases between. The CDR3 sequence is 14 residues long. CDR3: CSVIAGRHLDQAFF. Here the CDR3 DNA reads TGCAGTGTTATCGCGGGCCGCCACCTGGACCAAGCTTTCTTT.

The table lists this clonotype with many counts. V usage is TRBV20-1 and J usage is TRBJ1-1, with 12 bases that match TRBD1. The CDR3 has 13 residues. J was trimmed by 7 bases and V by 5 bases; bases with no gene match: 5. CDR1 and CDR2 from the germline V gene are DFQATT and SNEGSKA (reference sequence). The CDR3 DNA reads TGCAGTGCTGCCGGGACAGGGGGCGGTGAAGCTTTCTTT. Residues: CSAAGTGGGEAFF.

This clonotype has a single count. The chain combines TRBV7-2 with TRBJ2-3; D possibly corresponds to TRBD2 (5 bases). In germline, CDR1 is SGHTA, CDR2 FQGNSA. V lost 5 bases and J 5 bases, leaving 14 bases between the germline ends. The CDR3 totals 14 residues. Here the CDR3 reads CASSPDRAGDTQYF. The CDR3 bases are TGTGCCAGCAGCCCAGACCGGGCGGGAGATACGCAGTATTTT.

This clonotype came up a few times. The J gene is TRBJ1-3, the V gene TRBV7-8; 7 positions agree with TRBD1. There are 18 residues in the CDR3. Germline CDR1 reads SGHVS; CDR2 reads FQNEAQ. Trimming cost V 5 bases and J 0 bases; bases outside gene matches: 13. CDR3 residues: CASSSAPRQGSSGNTIYF. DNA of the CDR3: TGTGCCAGCAGCAGTGCCCCCAGACAGGGTAGCTCTGGAAACACCATATATTTT.

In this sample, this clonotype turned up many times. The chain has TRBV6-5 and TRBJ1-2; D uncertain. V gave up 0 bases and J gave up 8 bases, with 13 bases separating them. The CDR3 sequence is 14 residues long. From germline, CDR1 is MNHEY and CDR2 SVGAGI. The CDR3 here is CASSYSVRTGGYTF. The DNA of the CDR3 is TGTGCCAGCAGTTACTCCGTCAGGACGGGAGGCTACACCTTC.

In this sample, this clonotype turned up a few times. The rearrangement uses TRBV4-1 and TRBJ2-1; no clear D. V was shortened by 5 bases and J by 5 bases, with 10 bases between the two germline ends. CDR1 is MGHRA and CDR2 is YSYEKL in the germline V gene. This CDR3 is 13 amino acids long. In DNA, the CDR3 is TGCGCCAGCAGCGGAGACCCTCACAATGAGCAGTTCTTC. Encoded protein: CASSGDPHNEQFF.

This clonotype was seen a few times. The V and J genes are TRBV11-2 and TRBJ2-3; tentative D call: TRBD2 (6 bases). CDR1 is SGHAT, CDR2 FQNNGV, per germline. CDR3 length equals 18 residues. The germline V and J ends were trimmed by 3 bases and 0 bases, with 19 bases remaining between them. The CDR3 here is CASSFRRALSLSTDTQYF. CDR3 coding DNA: TGTGCCAGCAGCTTTAGGAGGGCCCTCTCTCTGAGCACAGATACGCAGTATTTT.

The CDR3 loop is CASCPGTGNYGYTF. The CDR3 bases are TGTGCCAGCTGCCCCGGGACAGGGAACTATGGCTACACCTTC. V gene TRBV7-3 combines with J gene TRBJ1-2, with 9 bases fitting TRBD1. There are 14 residues in the CDR3. The germline gives CDR1 SGHTA, CDR2 FQGTGA. V lost 8 bases to trimming and J lost 2 bases; unmatched junction nucleotides: 6.

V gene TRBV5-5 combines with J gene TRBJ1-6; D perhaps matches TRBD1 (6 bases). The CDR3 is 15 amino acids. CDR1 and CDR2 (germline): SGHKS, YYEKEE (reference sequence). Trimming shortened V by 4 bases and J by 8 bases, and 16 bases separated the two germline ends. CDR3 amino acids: CASSAQGENHSPLHF. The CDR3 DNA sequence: TGTGCCAGCAGCGCACAGGGAGAGAACCATTCACCCCTCCACTTT.

This CDR3 is CSVEPRVEGGREQYV. CDR3 in DNA: TGCAGCGTTGAACCCCGGGTTGAGGGCGGGAGGGAGCAGTACGTC. V usage is TRBV29-1 and J usage is TRBJ2-7; 8 nucleotides line up with TRBD2. Per germline, CDR1 SQVTM and CDR2 ANQGSEA. The CDR3 sequence is 15 residues long. V was pared by 2 bases and J by 7 bases, with 13 bases of the junction left unmatched.

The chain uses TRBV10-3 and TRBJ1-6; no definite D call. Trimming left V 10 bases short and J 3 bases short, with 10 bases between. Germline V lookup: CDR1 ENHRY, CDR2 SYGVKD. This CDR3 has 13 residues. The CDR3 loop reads CATQMGYNSPLHF. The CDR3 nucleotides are TGTGCCACCCAAATGGGCTATAATTCACCCCTCCACTTT.

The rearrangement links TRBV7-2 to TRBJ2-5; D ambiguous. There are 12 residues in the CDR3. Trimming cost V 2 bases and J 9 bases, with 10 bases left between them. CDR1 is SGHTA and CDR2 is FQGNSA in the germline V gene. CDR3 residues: CASSLFSTPQYF. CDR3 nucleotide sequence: TGTGCCAGCAGCTTATTCTCGACCCCCCAGTACTTC.

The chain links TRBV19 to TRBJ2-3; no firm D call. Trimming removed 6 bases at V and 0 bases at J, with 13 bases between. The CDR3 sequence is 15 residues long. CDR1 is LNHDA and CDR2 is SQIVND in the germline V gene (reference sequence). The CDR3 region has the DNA TGTGCCAGTAGGACCGGTGTCTATAGCACAGATACGCAGTATTTT. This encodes CASRTGVYSTDTQYF.

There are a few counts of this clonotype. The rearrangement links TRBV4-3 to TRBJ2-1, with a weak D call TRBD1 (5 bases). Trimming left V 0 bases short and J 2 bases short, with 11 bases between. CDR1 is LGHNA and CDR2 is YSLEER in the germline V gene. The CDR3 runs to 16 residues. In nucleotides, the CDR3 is TGCGCCAGCAGCCAAGATGGGGCAGTAGCCTACAATGAGCAGTTCTTC. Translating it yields CASSQDGAVAYNEQFF.

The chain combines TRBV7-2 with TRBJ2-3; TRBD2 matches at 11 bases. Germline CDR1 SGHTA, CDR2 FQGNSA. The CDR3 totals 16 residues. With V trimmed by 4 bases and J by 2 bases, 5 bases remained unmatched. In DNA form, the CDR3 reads TGTGCCAGCAGCTACCGGGGACTAGCGGACACAGATACGCAGTATTTT. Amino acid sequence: CASSYRGLADTDTQYF. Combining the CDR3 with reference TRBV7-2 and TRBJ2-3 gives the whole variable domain GAGVSQSPSNKVTEKGKDVELRCDPISGHTALYWYRQSLGQGLEFLIYFQGNSAPDKSGLPSDRFSAERTGGSVSTLTIQRTQQEDSAVYLCASSYRGLADTDTQYFGPGTRLTVL.

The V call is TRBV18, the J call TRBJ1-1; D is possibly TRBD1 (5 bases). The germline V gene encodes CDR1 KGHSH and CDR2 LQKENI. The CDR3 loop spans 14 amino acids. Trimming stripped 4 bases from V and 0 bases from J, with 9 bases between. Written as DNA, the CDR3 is TGTGCCAGCTCACTGGGGACCATGAACACTGAAGCTTTCTTT. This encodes CASSLGTMNTEAFF.

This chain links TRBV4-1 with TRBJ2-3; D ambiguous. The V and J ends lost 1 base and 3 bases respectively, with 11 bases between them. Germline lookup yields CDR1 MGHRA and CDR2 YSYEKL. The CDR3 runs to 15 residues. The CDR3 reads CASSQVNRITDTQYF. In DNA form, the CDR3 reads TGCGCCAGCAGCCAAGTCAACAGAATTACAGATACGCAGTATTTT.

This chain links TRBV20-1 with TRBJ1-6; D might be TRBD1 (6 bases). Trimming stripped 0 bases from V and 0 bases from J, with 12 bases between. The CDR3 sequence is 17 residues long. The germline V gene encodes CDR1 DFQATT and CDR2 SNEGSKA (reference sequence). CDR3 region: CSARDGGAGSYNSPLHF. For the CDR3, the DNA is TGCAGTGCTAGAGATGGGGGGGCAGGCTCCTATAATTCACCCCTCCACTTT.

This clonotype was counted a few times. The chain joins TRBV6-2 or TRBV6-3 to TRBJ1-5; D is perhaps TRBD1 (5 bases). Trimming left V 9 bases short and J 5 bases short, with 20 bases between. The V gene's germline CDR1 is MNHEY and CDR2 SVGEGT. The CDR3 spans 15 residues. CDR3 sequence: CASRYGRDGDQPQHF. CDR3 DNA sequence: TGTGCCAGTCGATACGGGAGGGACGGTGATCAGCCCCAGCATTTT.

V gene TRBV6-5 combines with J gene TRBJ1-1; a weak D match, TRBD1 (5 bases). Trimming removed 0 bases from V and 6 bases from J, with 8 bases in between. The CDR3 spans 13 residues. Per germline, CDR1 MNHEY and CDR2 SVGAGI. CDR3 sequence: CASSYSRVAEAFF. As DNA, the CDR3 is TGTGCCAGCAGTTACTCCAGGGTGGCTGAAGCTTTCTTT.

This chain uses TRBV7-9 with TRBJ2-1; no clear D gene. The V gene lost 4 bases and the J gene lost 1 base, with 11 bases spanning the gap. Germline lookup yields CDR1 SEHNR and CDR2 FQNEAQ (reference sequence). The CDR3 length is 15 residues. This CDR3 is CASSSPIGSYNEQFF. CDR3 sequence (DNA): TGTGCCAGCAGCTCCCCCATTGGATCCTACAATGAGCAGTTCTTC.

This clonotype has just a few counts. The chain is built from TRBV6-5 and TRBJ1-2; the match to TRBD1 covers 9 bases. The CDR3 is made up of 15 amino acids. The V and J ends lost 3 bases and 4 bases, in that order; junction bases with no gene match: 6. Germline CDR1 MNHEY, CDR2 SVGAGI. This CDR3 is CASSYTGGSGYGYTF. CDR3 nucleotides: TGTGCCAGCAGTTATACAGGGGGCTCTGGCTATGGCTACACCTTC.